The sample holds many counts of the clone carrying this T cell receptor beta chain. What it binds is not known. Germline lookup yields CDR1 DFQATT and CDR2 SNEGSKA (reference sequence). The CDR3 has 16 residues. V dropped 1 base and J dropped 1 base, with 16 bases sitting between them. This record comes from a study of T-cell reconstitution after alpha-beta-depleted transplantation in children. Study outcomes and limitations: When one year had passed after transplant, most T-cell counts and diversity came from newly produced T cells. Reportedly, alpha-beta T cells present about two months post-transplant originated from several hundred expanded clones of graft origin. After transplant, high TCRbeta diversity at day 60 in some patients arose from surviving recipient T cells and thymic progenitors.

Preparation of the TCRbeta library used unique molecular identifiers. TCRdb used MiXCR to reprocess the PCR reads, holding one entry per CDR3 protein. The sample lists about 420,000 distinct CDR3 sequences; 15% to 20% were seen once. V and J are TRBV20-1 and TRBJ2-5, with D possibly TRBD1 on 6 matching bases. The TCR was taken from a boy under two years old who had a stem cell transplant for Wiskott-Aldrich syndrome, so the T cells may come from the graft donor. The sequencing used PBMCs, mostly from graft donor cells, collected 360 days after TCRalphabeta/CD19-depleted stem cell transplant. The CDR3 sequence is CSARALGGYSQETQYF. The CDR3, as DNA: TGCAGTGCTAGAGCGTTAGGGGGTTATAGCCAAGAGACCCAGTACTTC.